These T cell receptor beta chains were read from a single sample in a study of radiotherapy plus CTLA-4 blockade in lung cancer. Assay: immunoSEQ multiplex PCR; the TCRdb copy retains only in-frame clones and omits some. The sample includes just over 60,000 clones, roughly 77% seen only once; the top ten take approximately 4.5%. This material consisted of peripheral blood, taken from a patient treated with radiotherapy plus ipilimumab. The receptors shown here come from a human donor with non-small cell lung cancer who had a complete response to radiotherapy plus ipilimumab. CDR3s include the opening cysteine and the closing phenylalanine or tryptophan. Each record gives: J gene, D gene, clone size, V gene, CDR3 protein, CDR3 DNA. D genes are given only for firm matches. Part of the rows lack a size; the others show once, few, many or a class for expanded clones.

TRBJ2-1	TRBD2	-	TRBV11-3	CASSPRSGGHNEQFF	TGTGCCAGCAGCCCCCGAAGCGGGGGGCACAATGAGCAGTTCTTC
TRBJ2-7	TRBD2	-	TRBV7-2	CASSPSGGASYEQYF	TGTGCCAGCAGCCCTAGCGGGGGGGCTTCCTACGAGCAGTACTTC
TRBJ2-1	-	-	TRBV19	CASIAGQVGNEQFF	TGTGCCAGTATCGCAGGGCAGGTCGGAAATGAGCAGTTCTTC
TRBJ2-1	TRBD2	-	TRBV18	CASSPYVAGGYNEQFF	TGTGCCAGCTCACCATACGTAGCGGGAGGATACAATGAGCAGTTCTTC
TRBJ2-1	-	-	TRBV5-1	CASTRDTALQNNEQFF	TGCGCCAGCACAAGGGACACCGCTCTTCAAAACAATGAGCAGTTCTTC
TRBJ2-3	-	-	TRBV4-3	CASSQDPSTDTQYF	TGCGCCAGCAGCCAAGATCCTAGCACAGATACGCAGTATTTT
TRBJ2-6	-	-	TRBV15	CATSRESGANVLTF	TGTGCCACCAGCAGGGAATCTGGGGCCAACGTCCTGACTTTC
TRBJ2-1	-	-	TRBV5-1	CASSFEGEVYNEQFF	TGCGCCAGCAGCTTCGAGGGAGAGGTTTACAATGAGCAGTTCTTC
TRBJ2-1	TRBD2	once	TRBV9	CASTPKGSGSLYYNEQFF	TGTGCCAGCACCCCGAAGGGTAGCGGGAGTTTGTACTACAATGAGCAGTTCTTC
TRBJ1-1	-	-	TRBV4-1	CASSQGPDRAEAFF	TGCGCCAGCAGCCAAGGACCAGATAGGGCTGAAGCTTTCTTT
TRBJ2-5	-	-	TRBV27	CASTPRRGVLQETQYF	TGTGCCAGCACCCCGAGGCGCGGGGTCCTCCAAGAGACCCAGTACTTC
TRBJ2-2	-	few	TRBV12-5	CASGLVLGIVDTGELFF	TGTGCTAGTGGTTTGGTCTTAGGGATAGTGGACACCGGGGAGCTGTTTTTT
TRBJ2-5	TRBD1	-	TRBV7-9	CASSLDRASGETQYF	TGTGCCAGCAGCTTGGACAGGGCCTCTGGAGAGACCCAGTACTTC
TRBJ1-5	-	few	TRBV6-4	CASGGTIQPQHF	TGTGCCAGCGGGGGGACGATACAGCCCCAGCATTTT
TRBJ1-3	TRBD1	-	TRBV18	CASSPPETGSGNTIYF	TGTGCCAGCTCACCGCCAGAGACAGGGTCAGGAAACACCATATATTTT
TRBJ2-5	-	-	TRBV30	CAWSVRSGLQETQYF	TGTGCCTGGAGTGTACGGAGCGGGCTCCAAGAGACCCAGTACTTC
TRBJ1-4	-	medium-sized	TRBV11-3	CASSLGRGNEKLFF	TGTGCCAGCAGCTTAGGAAGGGGGAATGAAAAACTGTTTTTT
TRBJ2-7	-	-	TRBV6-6	CASSYGDSSRGYEQYF	TGTGCCAGCAGTTACGGTGACTCTTCAAGGGGGTACGAGCAGTACTTC
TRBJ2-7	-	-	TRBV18	CASSPPQQGSYEQYF	TGTGCCAGCTCACCACCGCAACAGGGCTCCTACGAGCAGTACTTC
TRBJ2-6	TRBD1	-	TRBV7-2	CASSLMGQRSSGANVLTF	TGTGCCAGCAGCTTAATGGGACAGCGCAGCTCTGGGGCCAACGTCCTGACTTTC
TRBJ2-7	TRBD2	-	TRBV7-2	CASSPSGGVSYEQYF	TGTGCCAGCAGCCCAAGCGGGGGGGTCTCCTACGAGCAGTACTTC
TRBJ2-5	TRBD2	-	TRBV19	CASSVTSGTYQETQYF	TGTGCCAGTAGTGTGACTAGCGGGACTTACCAAGAGACCCAGTACTTC
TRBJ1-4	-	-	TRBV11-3	CASSLAGATNEKLFF	TGTGCCAGCAGCTTAGCAGGAGCAACTAATGAAAAACTGTTTTTT
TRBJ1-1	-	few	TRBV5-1	CASSDRQTNTEAFF	TGCGCCAGCAGCGACCGACAGACGAACACTGAAGCTTTCTTT
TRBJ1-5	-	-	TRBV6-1	CASIGQLSNQPQHF	TGTGCCAGCATTGGACAGCTCAGCAATCAGCCCCAGCATTTT
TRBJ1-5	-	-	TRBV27	CASSLRGGNQPQHF	TGTGCCAGCAGTTTAAGAGGGGGAAATCAGCCCCAGCATTTT
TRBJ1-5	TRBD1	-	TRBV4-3	CASSQGDSNNQPQHF	TGCGCCAGCAGCCAAGGGGACAGCAACAATCAGCCCCAGCATTTT
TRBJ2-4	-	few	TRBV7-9	CASSSPMRTRGFDIQYF	TGTGCCAGCAGCTCGCCCATGAGGACGCGGGGATTCGACATTCAGTACTTC
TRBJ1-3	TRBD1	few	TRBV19	CASLRTGGDSGNTIYF	TGTGCCAGTCTCCGGACAGGGGGAGACTCTGGAAACACCATATATTTT
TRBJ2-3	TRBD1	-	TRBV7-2	CASSRSGGTTDTQYF	TGTGCCAGCAGCCGCTCAGGGGGCACAACAGATACGCAGTATTTT
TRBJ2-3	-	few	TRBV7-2	CASSSTTDTQYF	TGTGCCAGCAGCTCGACCACAGATACGCAGTATTTT
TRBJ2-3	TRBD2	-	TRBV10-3	CAISSTSSQTQYF	TGTGCCATCAGTTCGACTAGCAGTCAGACGCAGTATTTT